This passage covers 10 T cell receptor beta chains from one sample sequenced in a study of T cells in Graves' hyperthyroidism and ophthalmopathy. RNA transcripts provided the source from which TCR beta CDR3 regions were amplified. HTBI primers were used for first-round RT-PCR of the TCR CDR3. One entry per CDR3 protein results from TCRdb running MiXCR on the multiplex PCR reads. The sample includes about 160,000 distinct CDR3 sequences, 9.4% of them seen just once. Sequencing was done on a sample of blood. The receptors were gathered from a woman aged 18 to 35 with Graves' hyperthyroidism that later progressed to Graves' ophthalmopathy.

This chain uses TRBV27 with TRBJ2-1, with 8 bases matching TRBD2. The junction had 12 bases not matched to a gene; V was cut back by 5 bases and J by 9 bases. The CDR3 spans 15 residues. The germline V gene encodes CDR1 MNHEY and CDR2 SMNVEV (reference sequence). CDR3 residues: CASSPLIGRATEQFF. CDR3 nucleotides: TGTGCCAGCAGTCCCCTAATCGGGAGGGCTACTGAGCAGTTCTTC.

The rearrangement joins TRBV6-1 to TRBJ2-1; D is perhaps TRBD2 (5 bases). This CDR3 has 16 amino acids. Trimming stripped 4 bases from V and 6 bases from J, with 19 bases between. Looked up from germline, CDR1 is MNHNS and CDR2 is SASEGT. CDR3 in DNA: TGTGCCAGCAGTGCCCGAGGGCTACACTACGGCAATGAGCAGTTCTTC. Its translation: CASSARGLHYGNEQFF.

This clonotype came up many times. The CDR3 DNA reads as TGTGCCAGCAGCGTAGGGGAAAACTATGGCTACACCTTC. Translated: CASSVGENYGYTF. The rearrangement links TRBV9 to TRBJ1-2; D is unclear. V lost 0 bases, J lost 2 bases, and 5 bases lay in between. The CDR3 sequence is 13 residues long. The V gene's germline CDR1 is SGDLS and CDR2 YYNGEE.

About this clonotype: A read error is possible here, since a much larger clone lies one base away. Given the absence of the conserved phenylalanine or tryptophan at the CDR3 end, a read error is likely. V usage is TRBV2 and J usage is TRBJ2-5; D is uncertain. Germline values: CDR1 SNHLY, CDR2 FYNNEI. The CDR3 runs 13 residues. Trimming removed 3 bases from V and 1 base from J, with 6 bases in between. CDR3 residues: CASSEVLQETQYL. CDR3 nucleotide sequence: TGTGCCAGCAGTGAGGTACTCCAAGAGACCCAGTACCTC.

This clonotype was seen many times. V is TRBV28 and J is TRBJ1-5; D is possibly TRBD1 (6 bases). CDR3 length equals 16 residues. V was shortened by 3 bases and J by 2 bases, with 14 bases between the two germline ends. CDR1 and CDR2 (germline): MDHEN, SYDVKM. The CDR3, as DNA: TGTGCCAGCAGTTTGGCCACAGGGAGCGGCAATCAGCCCCAGCATTTT. Its protein is CASSLATGSGNQPQHF.

This clonotype was seen ten or more times. The chain is built from TRBV28 and TRBJ2-1; TRBD2 aligns across 7 bases. Germline assignment: CDR1 MDHEN and CDR2 SYDVKM. Trimming took 3 bases from V and 6 from J; bases not matched to a gene: 8. The CDR3 covers 15 residues. The CDR3 here is CASSLPGTSVNEQFF. In DNA, the CDR3 is TGTGCCAGCAGTTTGCCCGGAACTAGCGTCAATGAGCAGTTCTTC.

In this sample, this clonotype turned up many times. The chain joins TRBV28 to TRBJ2-7, with D maybe TRBD2 (6 bases). Between the trimmed V and J ends, which lost 6 bases and 2 bases, there was a span of 23 bases. The CDR3 is 17 amino acids. The germline CDR1 and CDR2 sequences are MDHEN and SYDVKM. DNA of the CDR3: TGTGCCAGCAGCCCTATTACGAACAGAGGACTAACCTACGAGCAGTACTTC. Translating it yields CASSPITNRGLTYEQYF.

This clonotype was recorded a few times. The rearrangement uses TRBV19 and TRBJ2-2, with D tentatively TRBD1 or TRBD2 (5 bases each). CDR1 is LNHDA, CDR2 SQIVND, per germline (reference sequence). V lost 6 bases to trimming and J lost 4 bases, with 12 bases between them. The CDR3 spans 14 residues. CDR3 amino acids: CASRGQGVTGELFF. As DNA, the CDR3 is TGTGCCAGTAGAGGGCAGGGAGTCACCGGGGAGCTGTTTTTT.

This clonotype has a count of ten or more. This chain uses TRBV7-8 with TRBJ1-2, with TRBD1 as a possible D gene (6 bases). In germline, CDR1 is SGHVS, CDR2 FQNEAQ. The V gene lost 1 base and the J gene lost 0 bases, with 15 bases spanning the gap. The CDR3 runs to 17 residues. CDR3 region: CASSLGYREIANYGYTF. CDR3 sequence (DNA): TGTGCCAGCAGCTTAGGGTACAGGGAAATAGCTAACTATGGCTACACCTTC.

This clonotype was counted many times. The rearrangement uses TRBV11-2 and TRBJ2-5; D unresolved. Germline lookup yields CDR1 SGHAT and CDR2 FQNNGV. This CDR3 has 17 residues. The germline V and J ends were trimmed by 0 bases and 2 bases, with 16 bases remaining between them. The CDR3 bases are TGTGCCAGCAGCTTAGATCCTCCAACAGTGTCTCAAGAGACCCAGTACTTC. Translation gives CASSLDPPTVSQETQYF.